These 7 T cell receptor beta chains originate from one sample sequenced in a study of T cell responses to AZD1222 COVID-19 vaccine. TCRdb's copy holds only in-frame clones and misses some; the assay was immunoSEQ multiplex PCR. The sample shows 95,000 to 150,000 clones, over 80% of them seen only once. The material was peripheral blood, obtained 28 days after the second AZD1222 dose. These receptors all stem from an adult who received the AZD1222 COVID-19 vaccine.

The CDR3 loop reads CASSPRDAAAYEQYF. In DNA form, the CDR3 reads TGTGCCAGCAGTCCGCGGGACGCCGCTGCCTACGAGCAGTACTTC. The chain links TRBV27 to TRBJ2-7, with a tentative D call TRBD2 (6 bases). The CDR3 runs to 15 residues. Trimming removed 5 bases from V and 2 bases from J, with 16 bases in between. Germline CDR1 MNHEY, CDR2 SMNVEV (reference sequence).

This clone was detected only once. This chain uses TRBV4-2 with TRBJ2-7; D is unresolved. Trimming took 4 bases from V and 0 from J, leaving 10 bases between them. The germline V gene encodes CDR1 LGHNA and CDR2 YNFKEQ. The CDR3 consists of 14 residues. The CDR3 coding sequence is TGTGCCAGCAGCCCCGGGCAGAGCTCCTACGAGCAGTACTTC. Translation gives CASSPGQSSYEQYF.

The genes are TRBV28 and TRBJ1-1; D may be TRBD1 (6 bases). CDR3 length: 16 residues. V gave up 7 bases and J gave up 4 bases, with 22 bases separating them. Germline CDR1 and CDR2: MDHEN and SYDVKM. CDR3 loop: CASTQIRVLGGTEAFF. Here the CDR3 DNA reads TGTGCCAGCACTCAGATCAGGGTTTTAGGGGGCACTGAAGCTTTCTTT.

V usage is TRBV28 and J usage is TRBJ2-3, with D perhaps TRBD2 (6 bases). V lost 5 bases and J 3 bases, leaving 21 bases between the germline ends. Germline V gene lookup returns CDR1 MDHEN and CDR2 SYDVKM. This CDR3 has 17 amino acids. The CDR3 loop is CASSMASGGIRTDTQYF. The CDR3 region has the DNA TGTGCCAGCAGTATGGCCTCGGGCGGGATAAGGACAGATACGCAGTATTTT. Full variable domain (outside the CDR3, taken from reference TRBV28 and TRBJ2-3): DVKVTQSSRYLVKRTGEKVFLECVQDMDHENMFWYRQDPGLGLRLIYFSYDVKMKEKGDIPEGYSVSREKKERFSLILESASTNQTSMYLCASSMASGGIRTDTQYFGPGTRLTVL.

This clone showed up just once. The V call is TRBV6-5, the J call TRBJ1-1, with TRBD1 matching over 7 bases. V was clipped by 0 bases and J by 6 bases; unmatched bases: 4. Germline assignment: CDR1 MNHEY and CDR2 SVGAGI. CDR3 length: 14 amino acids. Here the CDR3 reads CASSYSRQGPEAFF. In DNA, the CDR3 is TGTGCCAGCAGTTACTCTAGACAGGGTCCTGAAGCTTTCTTT.

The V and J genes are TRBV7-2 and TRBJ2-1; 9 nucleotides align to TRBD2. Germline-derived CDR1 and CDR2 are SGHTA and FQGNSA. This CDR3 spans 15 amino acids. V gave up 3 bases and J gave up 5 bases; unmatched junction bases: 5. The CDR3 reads CASSFGLASNNEQFF. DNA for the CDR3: TGTGCCAGCAGCTTCGGACTAGCGTCGAACAATGAGCAGTTCTTC.

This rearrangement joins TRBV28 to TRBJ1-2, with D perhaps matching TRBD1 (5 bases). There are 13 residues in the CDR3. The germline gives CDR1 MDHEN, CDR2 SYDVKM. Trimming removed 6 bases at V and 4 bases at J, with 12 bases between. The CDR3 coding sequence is TGTGCCAGCAGACGCGAGGGGATCTATGGCTACACCTTC. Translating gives CASRREGIYGYTF.